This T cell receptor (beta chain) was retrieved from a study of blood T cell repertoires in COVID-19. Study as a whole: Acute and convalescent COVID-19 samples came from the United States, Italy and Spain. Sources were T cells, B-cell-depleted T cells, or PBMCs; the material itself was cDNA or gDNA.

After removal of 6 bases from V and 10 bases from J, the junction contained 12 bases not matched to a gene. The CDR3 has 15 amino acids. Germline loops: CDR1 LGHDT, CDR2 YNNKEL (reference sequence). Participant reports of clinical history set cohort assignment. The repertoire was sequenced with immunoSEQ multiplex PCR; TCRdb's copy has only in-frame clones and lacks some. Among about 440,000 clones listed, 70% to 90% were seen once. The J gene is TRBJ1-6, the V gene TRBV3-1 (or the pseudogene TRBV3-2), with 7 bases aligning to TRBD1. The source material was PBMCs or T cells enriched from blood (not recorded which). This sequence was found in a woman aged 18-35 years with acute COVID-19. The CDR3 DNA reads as TGTGCCAGCAGTCAAAACGACAGGGAGTGGTCACCCCTCCACTTT. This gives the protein CASSQNDREWSPLHF.